The 26 T cell receptor beta chains below were found in one sample sequenced in a study of blood T cell repertoires in COVID-19 (dated by TCRdb to the early 2020s). The library was built by means of the immunoSEQ multiplex PCR assay. Imported from immuneACCESS, the table was reduced by TCRdb to in-frame sequences with V and J called. These copies leave out some clones; in studies compared against another copy, an unresolved V gene accounts for under half, and the cause of the remainder is not known. The sample table records 200,000 to 250,000 clones; around four fifths of these occur just once. Of the sample, about 11% is held by the ten largest clones. Sequencing was done on a sample of peripheral blood. All receptors derive from a woman of 80 years or more with COVID-19, enrolled during active disease.

This sequence joins TRBV6-1 and TRBJ1-5; D is possibly TRBD1 (6 bases). Trimming removed 2 bases from V and 7 bases from J, with 18 bases in between. Germline CDR1 is MNHNS and CDR2 is SASEGT. The CDR3 runs to 16 residues. The CDR3 region is CASSEMGRGWSQPQHF. The CDR3 DNA sequence: TGTGCCAGCAGTGAAATGGGCAGGGGATGGTCGCAGCCCCAGCATTTT.

The V and J genes are TRBV6-5 and TRBJ1-1; D call uncertain. Trimming cost V 4 bases and J 1 base, with 7 bases left between them. This CDR3 has 13 amino acids. Germline V lookup: CDR1 MNHEY, CDR2 SVGAGI. The CDR3 is CASSLTRNTEAFF. The CDR3 DNA follows: TGTGCCAGCAGTTTGACACGGAACACTGAAGCTTTCTTT.

The chain combines TRBV5-4 with TRBJ1-4; the D is unclear. This CDR3 has 13 residues. Trimming pared 4 bases from V and 8 bases from J, leaving 12 bases between. The germline gives CDR1 SGHNT, CDR2 YYREEE (reference sequence). In nucleotides, the CDR3 is TGTGCCAGCAGCAAAGTAGTCGGGGAAAAACTGTTTTTT. This encodes CASSKVVGEKLFF.

V gene TRBV5-6 combines with J gene TRBJ2-2, with D perhaps matching TRBD1 (5 bases). CDR1 and CDR2 from the germline V gene are SGHDT and YYEEEE. V gave up 3 bases and J gave up 2 bases, with 17 bases separating them. CDR3 size: 17 residues. The CDR3 loop is CASSSVGLGPNTGELFF. The DNA of the CDR3 is TGTGCCAGCAGCTCGGTGGGTTTGGGGCCAAACACCGGGGAGCTGTTTTTT.

The chain recombines TRBV18 with TRBJ2-5; D is perhaps TRBD2 (5 bases). V was shortened by 8 bases and J by 5 bases, with 9 bases between the two germline ends. Germline CDR1 is KGHSH and CDR2 is LQKENI. The CDR3 is 11 residues long. The CDR3, as DNA: TGTGCCAGCGCTAGAGGGGAGACCCAGTACTTC. Amino acid sequence: CASARGETQYF.

V gene TRBV4-2 combines with J gene TRBJ2-3; 8 positions agree with TRBD2. The CDR3 runs 16 residues. From germline, CDR1 is LGHNA and CDR2 YNFKEQ. The V and J ends lost 3 bases and 0 bases, in that order; junction bases with no gene match: 5. The CDR3 protein is CASSQPGLGSTDTQYF. The CDR3 bases are TGTGCCAGCAGCCAGCCGGGACTAGGAAGCACAGATACGCAGTATTTT.

V gene TRBV5-4 combines with J gene TRBJ1-1; TRBD1 matches at 7 bases. J gave up 0 bases and V 4 bases, and 3 bases lay outside the gene matches. The germline V gene has CDR1 SGHNT and CDR2 YYREEE (reference sequence). CDR3 length equals 14 residues. CDR3 bases: TGTGCCAGCAGCCGGGGACAGTTGAACACTGAAGCTTTCTTT. Amino acids: CASSRGQLNTEAFF.

The chain is built from TRBV18 and TRBJ1-1; D not certain. Per germline, CDR1 KGHSH and CDR2 LQKENI. This CDR3 spans 16 amino acids. V was pared by 1 base and J by 1 base, with 13 bases between. CDR3 in amino acids: CASSPQQPNGNTEAFF. CDR3 bases: TGTGCCAGCTCACCACAACAGCCTAATGGGAACACTGAAGCTTTCTTT.

The V gene is TRBV5-1, the J gene TRBJ1-4, with TRBD1 matching over 10 bases. V was clipped by 0 bases and J by 4 bases; unmatched bases: 9. Germline assignment: CDR1 SGHRS and CDR2 YFSETQ. The CDR3 contains 18 residues. The DNA of the CDR3 is TGCGCCAGCAGCTTGGCCCGGGACAGGGGACGGGGTAATGAAAAACTGTTTTTT. This codes for CASSLARDRGRGNEKLFF.

This chain uses TRBV18 with TRBJ1-5, with 11 positions matching TRBD1. The J segment lost 6 bases and the V segment lost 2 bases, leaving 6 bases of the junction unmatched. The germline V gene encodes CDR1 KGHSH and CDR2 LQKENI. The CDR3 consists of 16 residues. The CDR3 DNA is TGTGCCAGCTCACCAATGGGACAGGGGGGACGTCAGCCCCAGCATTTT. Protein: CASSPMGQGGRQPQHF.

The rearrangement joins TRBV9 to TRBJ2-1; D uncertain. The CDR3 covers 15 residues. V shed 0 bases and J shed 6 bases, with 13 bases lying between them. Germline CDR1 is SGDLS and CDR2 is YYNGEE. The CDR3 reads CASSVALISGNEQFF. CDR3 in DNA: TGTGCCAGCAGCGTAGCGCTCATCTCCGGCAATGAGCAGTTCTTC.

This rearrangement joins TRBV2 to TRBJ1-3; D is unclear. The V and J ends lost 2 bases and 1 base respectively, with 9 bases between them. The germline gives CDR1 SNHLY, CDR2 FYNNEI. The CDR3 has 15 residues. The CDR3 here is CASSETRGSGNTIYF. In DNA, the CDR3 is TGTGCCAGCAGTGAAACCCGGGGATCTGGAAACACCATATATTTT.

The J gene is TRBJ1-2, the V gene TRBV6-5; 8 bases agree with TRBD1. The CDR3 is 16 residues long. V shed 2 bases and J 3 bases; nucleotides not matched to a gene: 8. Looked up from germline, CDR1 is MNHEY and CDR2 is SVGAGI. DNA for the CDR3: TGTGCCAGCAGTTACCCCGACAGGGGAATATACTATGGCTACACCTTC. Its translation is CASSYPDRGIYYGYTF.

V gene TRBV5-4 combines with J gene TRBJ1-5; no firm D call. CDR1 is SGHNT and CDR2 is YYREEE in the germline V gene (reference sequence). This CDR3 region has 13 residues. Trimming pared 2 bases from V and 5 bases from J, leaving 8 bases between. The chain's CDR3 is CASSFGGDQPQHF. Written as DNA, the CDR3 is TGTGCCAGCAGCTTTGGAGGCGATCAGCCCCAGCATTTT.

V is TRBV18 and J is TRBJ2-7, with 10 bases aligning to TRBD1. CDR3 length: 16 residues. With V trimmed by 2 bases and J by 2 bases, 6 bases remained unmatched. Germline V CDR1 and CDR2: KGHSH, LQKENI. The CDR3, as DNA: TGTGCCAGCTCACCAAATCGGGACAGGGGAACCTACGAGCAGTACTTC. The encoded protein is CASSPNRDRGTYEQYF.

The V call is TRBV2, the J call TRBJ1-2; 7 bases line up with TRBD1. V gave up 0 bases and J gave up 8 bases; unmatched junction bases: 9. The germline CDR1 and CDR2 sequences are SNHLY and FYNNEI. The CDR3 contains 15 residues. Written as DNA, the CDR3 is TGTGCCAGCAGTGAAGCTTTCCCCGACAGGGTCGGCTACACCTTC. This codes for CASSEAFPDRVGYTF.

The chain has TRBV19 and TRBJ2-5, with a weak D call TRBD2 (6 bases). CDR3 size: 14 residues. Trimming took off 6 bases at V and 5 bases at J, with 16 bases between the two ends. The germline CDR1 and CDR2 sequences are LNHDA and SQIVND (reference sequence). CDR3 nucleotide sequence: TGTGCCAGTAGCCAGACCAGGGCGGGGGAGACCCAGTACTTC. Its protein product is CASSQTRAGETQYF.

The J gene is TRBJ1-1, the V gene TRBV5-1; TRBD1 matches 9 bases. V lost 8 bases, J lost 0 bases, and 8 bases stayed unmatched. The V gene's germline CDR1 is SGHRS and CDR2 YFSETQ. This CDR3 contains 15 residues. The CDR3: CASTQGAAMNTEAFF. In nucleotides, the CDR3 is TGCGCCAGTACACAGGGGGCGGCGATGAACACTGAAGCTTTCTTT.

The chain links TRBV6-6 to TRBJ1-2, with a weak D call TRBD1 (6 bases). V was cut by 3 bases and J by 8 bases, with 19 bases left in between. Germline V gene data show CDR1 as MNHNY and CDR2 as SVGAGI (reference sequence). The CDR3 totals 15 residues. In DNA, the CDR3 is TGTGCCAGCAGTTATGGGGCAGGGGCGGTTTACGGCTACACCTTC. It encodes CASSYGAGAVYGYTF.

This chain connects TRBV5-1 to TRBJ2-5; TRBD2 might be the D (6 bases). Trimming pared 1 base from V and 3 bases from J, leaving 10 bases between. CDR3 size: 14 residues. Per germline, CDR1 SGHRS and CDR2 YFSETQ. The CDR3 region has the DNA TGCGCCAGCAGCTTGTCCGGGGGTGAAGAGACCCAGTACTTC. Residues: CASSLSGGEETQYF.

CDR3 region: CASSISGRGPNQPQHF. CDR3 nucleotides: TGTGCCAGTAGTATATCTGGCAGGGGGCCAAATCAGCCCCAGCATTTT. The chain links TRBV19 to TRBJ1-5, with 8 bases identical to TRBD1. The CDR3 loop spans 16 amino acids. The V and J ends lost 2 bases and 4 bases, in that order; junction bases with no gene match: 7. CDR1 and CDR2 (germline): LNHDA, SQIVND (reference sequence).

This clone was seen once. The J gene is TRBJ2-1, the V gene TRBV18; 12 bases line up with TRBD2. Germline lookup yields CDR1 KGHSH and CDR2 LQKENI. The CDR3 is 15 amino acids. V shed 5 bases, J shed 6 bases, and the junction held 5 bases outside the gene matches. The CDR3 DNA follows: TGTGCCAGCTCAATCATGACTAGCGGGGGCAATGAGCAGTTCTTC. Translation: CASSIMTSGGNEQFF.

Many counts were recorded for this clone. The chain has TRBV7-2 and TRBJ2-2; D possibly corresponds to TRBD2 (5 bases). From germline, CDR1 is SGHTA and CDR2 FQGNSA. V gave up 3 bases and J gave up 2 bases, with 10 bases separating them. The CDR3 extends over 15 amino acids. CDR3 sequence: CASSFQGSNTGELFF. CDR3 coding DNA: TGTGCCAGCAGCTTTCAAGGGAGTAACACCGGGGAGCTGTTTTTT.

Comment on this clone: At the DNA level, this CDR3 is encoded by other sequences in the same sample as well. The chain carries TRBV7-2 and TRBJ1-3; D not resolved. This CDR3 is built from 13 residues. Germline CDR1 reads SGHTA; CDR2 reads FQGNSA. V shed 0 bases and J shed 4 bases, with 4 bases lying between them. This CDR3 is CASSLAQGNTIYF. In DNA form, the CDR3 reads TGTGCCAGCAGCTTAGCACAGGGAAACACCATATATTTT.

This clone was detected only a few times. CDR3 amino acids: CASSLERLAFNEQFF. DNA of the CDR3: TGTGCCAGCAGCTTAGAGAGACTAGCCTTCAATGAGCAGTTCTTC. The chain carries TRBV7-2 and TRBJ2-1; 7 bases are shared with TRBD2. Per the germline V gene, CDR1 is SGHTA and CDR2 is FQGNSA. V lost 1 base, J lost 6 bases, and 6 bases stayed unmatched. The CDR3 has 15 residues.

The rearrangement links TRBV19 to TRBJ1-1; unclear D gene. Trimming removed 9 bases from V and 5 bases from J, with 16 bases in between. The CDR3 length is 13 residues. The germline CDR1 and CDR2 sequences are LNHDA and SQIVND (reference sequence). The chain's CDR3 is CASQKRGITEAFF. CDR3 in DNA: TGTGCCAGCCAGAAGAGAGGGATTACTGAAGCTTTCTTT.